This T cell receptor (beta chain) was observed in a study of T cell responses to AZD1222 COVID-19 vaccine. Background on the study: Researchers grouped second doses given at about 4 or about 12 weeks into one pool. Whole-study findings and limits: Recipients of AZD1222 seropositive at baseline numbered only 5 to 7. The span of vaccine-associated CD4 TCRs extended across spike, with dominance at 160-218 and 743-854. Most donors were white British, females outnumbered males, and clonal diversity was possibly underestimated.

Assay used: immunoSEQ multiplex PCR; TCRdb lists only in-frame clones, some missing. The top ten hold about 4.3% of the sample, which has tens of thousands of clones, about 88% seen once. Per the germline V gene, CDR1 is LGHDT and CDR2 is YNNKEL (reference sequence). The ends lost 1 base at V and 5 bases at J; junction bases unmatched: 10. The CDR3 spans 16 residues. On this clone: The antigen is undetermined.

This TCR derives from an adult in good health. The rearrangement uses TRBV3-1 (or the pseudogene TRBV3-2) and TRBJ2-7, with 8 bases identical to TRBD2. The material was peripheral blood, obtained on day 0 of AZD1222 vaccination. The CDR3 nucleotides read TGTGCCAGCAGCCAAGGGTCGTGGAGCGGGAGTAACGAGCAGTACTTC. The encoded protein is CASSQGSWSGSNEQYF.